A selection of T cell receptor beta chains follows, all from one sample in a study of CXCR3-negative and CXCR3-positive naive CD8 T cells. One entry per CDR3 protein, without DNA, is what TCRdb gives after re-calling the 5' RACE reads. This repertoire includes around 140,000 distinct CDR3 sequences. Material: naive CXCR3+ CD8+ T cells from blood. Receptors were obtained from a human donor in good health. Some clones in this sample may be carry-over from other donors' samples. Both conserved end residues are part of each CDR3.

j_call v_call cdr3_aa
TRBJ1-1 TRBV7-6 CASSLGGQMATEAFF
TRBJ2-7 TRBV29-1 CSVEFDHPPRNEQYF
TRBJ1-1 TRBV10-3 CAISDPGMGTEAFF
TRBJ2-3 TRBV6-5 CASSYDGRSTDTQYF
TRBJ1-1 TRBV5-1 CASSLLSGNTEAFF
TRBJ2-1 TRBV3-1 CASKSGYHNEQFF
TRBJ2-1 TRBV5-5 CASSWRRESSYNEQFF
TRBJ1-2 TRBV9 CASSAAYGNYGYTF
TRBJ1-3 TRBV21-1 CASSTRARSGNTIYF
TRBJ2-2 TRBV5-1 CASSLDGALGTGELFF
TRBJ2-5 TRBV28 CASEATGLSQETQYF
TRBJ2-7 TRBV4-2 CASNSGGETYEQYF
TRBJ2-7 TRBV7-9 CASSWGQFSYEQYF
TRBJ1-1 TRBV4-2 CASSQDGAEDTEAFF
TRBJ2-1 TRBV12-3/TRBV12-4 CASSPGGLYEQFF
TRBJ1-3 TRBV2 CASRKDGRWALLGNTIYF
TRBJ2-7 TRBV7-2 CASSSPRWTGTGEFYEQYF
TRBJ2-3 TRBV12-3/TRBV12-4 CASSSSGGADTQYF
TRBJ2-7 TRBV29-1 CSVVGTGGPYEQYF
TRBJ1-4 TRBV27 CASSGRTGGHEKLFF
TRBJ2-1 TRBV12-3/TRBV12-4 CASSLGMLAAMDEQFF
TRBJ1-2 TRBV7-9 CASSEGHREGYGYTF
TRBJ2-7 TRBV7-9 CASSEIEIGAPYEQYF
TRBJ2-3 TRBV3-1 CASSHSNSATDTQYF
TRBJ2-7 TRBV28 CASSQPTGINEQYF
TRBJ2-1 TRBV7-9 CASGITGVSYNEQFF
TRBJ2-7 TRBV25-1 CASSGAGRTYEQYF
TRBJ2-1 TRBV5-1 CASKWGNEQFF
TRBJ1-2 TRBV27 CASSLYQGASYGYTF
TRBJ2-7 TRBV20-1 CSASFPSRPNEQYF
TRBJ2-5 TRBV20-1 CSARSGIEETQYF
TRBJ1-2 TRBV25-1 CASSFNGAYGYTF
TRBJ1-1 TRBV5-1 CASTGHRGGNTEAFF
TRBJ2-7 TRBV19 CASSPTRNPSYEQYF
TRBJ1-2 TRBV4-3 CASSQQLPPNYGYTF
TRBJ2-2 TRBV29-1 CSVVGGMDTGELFF
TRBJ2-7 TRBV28 CASSLDREGSYEQYF
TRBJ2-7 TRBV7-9 CASGGTSGGLSSEQYF
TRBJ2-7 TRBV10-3 CAISRGTGYSYEQYF
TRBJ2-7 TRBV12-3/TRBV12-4 CASSLGTISYEQYF
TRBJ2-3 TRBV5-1 CASSYIGNTDTQYF
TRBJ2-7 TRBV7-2 CASSLEPFALNEQYF
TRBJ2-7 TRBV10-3 CAISEFGNEQYF
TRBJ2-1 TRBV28 CASSFRGDTRGEQFF
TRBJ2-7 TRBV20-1 CSAISGSGLTYEQYF
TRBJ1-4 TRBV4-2 CASVGKGANEKLFF
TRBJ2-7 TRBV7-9 CASSLPSEYLPYEQYF
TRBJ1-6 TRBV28 CASSLPRDRVNSPLHF
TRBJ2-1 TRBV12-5 CASGVSSGRAFSEQFF